This T cell receptor (beta chain) originates from a study of CD8+ T cells in alopecia areata. As for the study in general: Tofacitinib lasted 6 to 18 months, then 6 months off drug.

cDNA serving as the sequencing template came from extracted, reverse transcribed RNA. TCRdb's copy holds only in-frame clones and misses some; the assay was immunoSEQ multiplex PCR. The table lists 200,000 or so clones, over 45% of them singletons. V dropped 1 base and J dropped 6 bases, with 15 bases sitting between them. The CDR3 contains 15 residues. In germline, CDR1 is MGHDK, CDR2 SYGVNS. Remarks on this clone: The target antigen is unknown.

General study results and limits: Under tofacitinib, fewer expanded CD8+ clones appeared among the top 100 scalp clones. With tofacitinib ongoing, many expanded lesional clones persisted in both scalp and blood.

The treatment denotes: oral pan-JAK inhibitor, 5-10 mg twice daily. Here the sequenced sample was CD4+ T cells sorted from blood, taken at week 24, from a patient treated with tofacitinib. The source of this sequence is a human donor with alopecia areata. This sequence joins TRBV25-1 and TRBJ1-1; no clear D gene. The CDR3 bases are TGTGCCAGCAGTGAATTCGGGTTGTCAGTTGCTGAAGCTTTCTTT. It yields the protein CASSEFGLSVAEAFF.